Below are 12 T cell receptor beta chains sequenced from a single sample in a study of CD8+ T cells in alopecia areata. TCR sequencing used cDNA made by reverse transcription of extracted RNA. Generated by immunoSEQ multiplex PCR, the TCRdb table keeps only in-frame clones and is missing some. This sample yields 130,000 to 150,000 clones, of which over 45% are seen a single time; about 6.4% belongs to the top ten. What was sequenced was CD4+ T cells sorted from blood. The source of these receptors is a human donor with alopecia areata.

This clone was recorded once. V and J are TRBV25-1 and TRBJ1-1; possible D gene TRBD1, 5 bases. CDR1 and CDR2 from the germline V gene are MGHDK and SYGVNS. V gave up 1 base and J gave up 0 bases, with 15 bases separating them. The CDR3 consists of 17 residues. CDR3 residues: CASSESVWDPMNTEAFF. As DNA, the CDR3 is TGTGCCAGCAGTGAATCAGTGTGGGACCCCATGAACACTGAAGCTTTCTTT.

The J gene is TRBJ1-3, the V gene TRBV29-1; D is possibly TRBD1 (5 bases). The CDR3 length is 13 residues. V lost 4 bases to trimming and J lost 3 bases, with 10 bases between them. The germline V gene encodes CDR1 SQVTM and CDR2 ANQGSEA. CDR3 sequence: CSVALGLGNTIYF. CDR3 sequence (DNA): TGCAGCGTTGCCCTGGGGCTTGGAAACACCATATATTTT.

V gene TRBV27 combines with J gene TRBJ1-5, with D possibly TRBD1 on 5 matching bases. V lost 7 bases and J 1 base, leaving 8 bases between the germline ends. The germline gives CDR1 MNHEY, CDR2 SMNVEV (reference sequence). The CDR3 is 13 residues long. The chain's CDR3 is CASKTGSNQPQHF. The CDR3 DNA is TGTGCCAGCAAAACAGGCAGCAATCAGCCCCAGCATTTT.

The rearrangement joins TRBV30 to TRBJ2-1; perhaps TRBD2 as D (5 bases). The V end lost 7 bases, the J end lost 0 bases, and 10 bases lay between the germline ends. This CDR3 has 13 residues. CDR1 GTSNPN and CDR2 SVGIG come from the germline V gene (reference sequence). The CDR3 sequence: CASIGSSYNEQFF. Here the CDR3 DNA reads TGTGCCTCCATAGGGAGCTCCTACAATGAGCAGTTCTTC.

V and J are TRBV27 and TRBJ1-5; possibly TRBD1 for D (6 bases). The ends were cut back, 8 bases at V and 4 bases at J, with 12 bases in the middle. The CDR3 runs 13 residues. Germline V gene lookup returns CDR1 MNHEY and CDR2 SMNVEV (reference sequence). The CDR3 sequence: CASRQGSNQPQHF. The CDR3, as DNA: TGTGCCAGCCGGCAGGGGTCGAATCAGCCCCAGCATTTT.

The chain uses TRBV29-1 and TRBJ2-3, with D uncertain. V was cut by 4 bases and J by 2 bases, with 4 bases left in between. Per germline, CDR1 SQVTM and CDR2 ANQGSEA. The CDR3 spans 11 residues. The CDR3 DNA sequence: TGCAGCGTTGTAATCACAGATACGCAGTATTTT. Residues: CSVVITDTQYF.

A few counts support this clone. CDR3 nucleotides: TGTGCCAGCAGTTTGGGCCTAGAGACCCAGTACTTC. Its translation: CASSLGLETQYF. The chain employs TRBV28 and TRBJ2-5; no clear D gene. CDR1 MDHEN and CDR2 SYDVKM come from the germline V gene. The V end was cut by 3 bases, the J end by 4 bases, with 6 bases between. The CDR3 has 12 residues.

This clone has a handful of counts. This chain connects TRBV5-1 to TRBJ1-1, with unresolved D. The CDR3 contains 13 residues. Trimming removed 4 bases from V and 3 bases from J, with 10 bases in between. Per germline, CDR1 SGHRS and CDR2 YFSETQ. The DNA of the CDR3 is TGCGCCAGCAGCCTGTACAGCCACACTGAAGCTTTCTTT. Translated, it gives CASSLYSHTEAFF.

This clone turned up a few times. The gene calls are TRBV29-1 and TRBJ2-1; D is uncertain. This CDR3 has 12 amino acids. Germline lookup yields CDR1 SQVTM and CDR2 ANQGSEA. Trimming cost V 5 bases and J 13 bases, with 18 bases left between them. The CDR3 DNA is TGCAGCGTTATTTCGATGGCTGCACCCCAGTTCTTC. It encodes CSVISMAAPQFF.

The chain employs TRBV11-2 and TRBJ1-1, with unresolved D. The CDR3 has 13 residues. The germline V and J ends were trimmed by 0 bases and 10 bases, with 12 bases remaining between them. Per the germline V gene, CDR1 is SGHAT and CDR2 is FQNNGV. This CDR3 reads CASSLDRSAGAFF. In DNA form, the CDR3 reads TGTGCCAGCAGCTTAGATCGGTCAGCGGGAGCTTTCTTT.

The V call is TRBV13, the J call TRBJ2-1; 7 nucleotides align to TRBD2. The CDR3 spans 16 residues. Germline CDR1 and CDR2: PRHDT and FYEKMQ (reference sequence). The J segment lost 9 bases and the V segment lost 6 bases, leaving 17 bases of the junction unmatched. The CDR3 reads CASRPGTRGVGAEQFF. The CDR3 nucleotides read TGTGCCAGCAGGCCCGGGACCCGGGGGGTAGGCGCTGAGCAGTTCTTC.

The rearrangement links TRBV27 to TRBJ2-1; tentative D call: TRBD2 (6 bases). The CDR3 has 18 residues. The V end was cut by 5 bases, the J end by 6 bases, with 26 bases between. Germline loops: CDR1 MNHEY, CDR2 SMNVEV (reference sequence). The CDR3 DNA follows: TGTGCCAGCAGTCCGCCCGGTCCACCAGCGGGCTCTCTCAATGAGCAGTTCTTC. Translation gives CASSPPGPPAGSLNEQFF.